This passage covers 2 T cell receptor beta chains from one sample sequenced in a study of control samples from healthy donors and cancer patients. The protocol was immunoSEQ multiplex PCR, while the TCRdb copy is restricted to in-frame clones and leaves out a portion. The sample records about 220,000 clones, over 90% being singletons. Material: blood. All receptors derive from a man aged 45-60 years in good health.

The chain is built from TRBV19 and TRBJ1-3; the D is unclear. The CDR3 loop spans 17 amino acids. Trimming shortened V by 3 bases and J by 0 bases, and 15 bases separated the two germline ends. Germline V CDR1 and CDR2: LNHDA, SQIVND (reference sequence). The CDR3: CASSIWATAASGNTIYF. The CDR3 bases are TGTGCCAGTAGTATTTGGGCTACGGCCGCCTCTGGAAACACCATATATTTT.

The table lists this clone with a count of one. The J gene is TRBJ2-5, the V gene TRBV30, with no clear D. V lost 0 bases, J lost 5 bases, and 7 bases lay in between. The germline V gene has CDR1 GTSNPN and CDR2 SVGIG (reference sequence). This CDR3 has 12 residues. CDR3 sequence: CAWSVTAETQYF. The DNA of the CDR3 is TGTGCCTGGAGTGTAACAGCGGAGACCCAGTACTTC.